This TCR beta chain was captured in a study of post-analysis software for immune sequencing data. Overall study results and limits: There was significantly lower normalized Chao1 diversity in multiple sclerosis patients than in controls.

This clonotype showed up just a few times. The antigen remains unidentified. The TCR beta cDNA libraries contained unique molecular identifiers. TCRdb re-called the PCR reads with MiXCR, one entry per CDR3 protein. The sample shows hundreds of thousands of distinct CDR3 sequences, 44% of them seen only once. The TCR was taken from a girl aged 5 to 17 with multiple sclerosis. The sample taken for sequencing was blood.

The CDR3 protein is CAIGPSVYEQYF. CDR3 nucleotide sequence: TGTGCCATCGGCCCGTCGGTCTACGAGCAGTACTTC. The rearrangement uses TRBV10-3 and TRBJ2-7; no firm D call. Germline CDR1 and CDR2: ENHRY and SYGVKD. The CDR3 is 12 amino acids. With 8 bases removed from V and 3 bases from J, the gap between germline ends came to 11 bases.